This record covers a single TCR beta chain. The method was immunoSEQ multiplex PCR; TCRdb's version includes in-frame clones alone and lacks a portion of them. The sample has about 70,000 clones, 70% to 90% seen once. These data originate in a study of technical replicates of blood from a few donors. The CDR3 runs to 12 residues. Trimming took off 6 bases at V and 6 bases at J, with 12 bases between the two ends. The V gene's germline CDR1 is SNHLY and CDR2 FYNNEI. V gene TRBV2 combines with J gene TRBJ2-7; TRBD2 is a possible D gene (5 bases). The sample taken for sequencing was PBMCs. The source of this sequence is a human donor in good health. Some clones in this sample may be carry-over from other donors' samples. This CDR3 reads CASRAESGEQYF. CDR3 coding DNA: TGTGCCAGCAGAGCGGAGAGTGGCGAGCAGTACTTC.